The 10 T cell receptor beta chains below all came from one sample that was sequenced in a study of cytomegalovirus exposure and HLA in healthy donors. The PCR made use of 60 Vbeta and 13 Jbeta primers. Here immunoSEQ multiplex PCR was the method, and the copy in TCRdb shows in-frame clones only, minus some. The sample carries approximately 260,000 clones, 85% to 95% recorded once. The specimen sequenced was PBMCs. The receptors derive from a girl aged 2 to 9 in good health and CMV-seronegative.

The chain uses TRBV5-6 and TRBJ1-2; 8 bases line up with TRBD1. The V segment lost 4 bases and the J segment 4 bases; nucleotides outside the gene matches: 12. The CDR3 spans 16 residues. The germline V gene has CDR1 SGHDT and CDR2 YYEEEE. CDR3 region: CASSPPPDREVYGYTF. The CDR3 coding sequence is TGTGCCAGCAGCCCACCCCCGGACAGGGAGGTCTATGGCTACACCTTC.

V and J are TRBV10-2 and TRBJ2-7; perhaps D is TRBD1 or TRBD2 (6 bases each). The CDR3 extends over 15 amino acids. With 6 bases removed from V and 4 bases from J, the gap between germline ends came to 19 bases. Germline CDR1 is WSHSY and CDR2 is SAAADI. The CDR3 spells CASREGDSKRYEQYF. For the CDR3, the DNA is TGCGCCAGCAGGGAGGGGGACTCGAAAAGGTACGAGCAGTACTTC.

The rearrangement joins TRBV18 to TRBJ2-5; 7 bases are a match to TRBD2. This CDR3 has 15 residues. Germline V gives CDR1 KGHSH, CDR2 LQKENI. Trimming took 3 bases from V and 4 from J; bases not matched to a gene: 8. The CDR3 region is CASSPLADFGETQYF. The CDR3 region has the DNA TGTGCCAGCTCACCCCTAGCGGACTTCGGAGAGACCCAGTACTTC.

This chain joins TRBV6-1 and TRBJ2-3; 9 bases line up with TRBD1. Germline V CDR1 and CDR2: MNHNS, SASEGT. The CDR3 contains 18 residues. The V segment lost 4 bases and the J segment 2 bases; nucleotides outside the gene matches: 13. The CDR3: CASSGENSGTGNTDTQYF. The CDR3 bases are TGTGCCAGCAGTGGGGAAAATAGTGGGACAGGGAACACAGATACGCAGTATTTT.

Details on this clone: At one boundary the junction diverges from the germline segment, which might be a read error. This chain connects TRBV9 to TRBJ1-2; weak D call: TRBD1 (5 bases). The germline V gene encodes CDR1 SGDLS and CDR2 YYNGEE. The CDR3 covers 15 residues. The CDR3 reads CASSDRDLANYDYTF. Here the CDR3 DNA reads TGTGCCAGCAGCGACCGGGACTTAGCTAACTATGACTACACCTTC.

The chain employs TRBV6-5 and TRBJ2-6; D not resolved. The CDR3 consists of 15 residues. Trimming took off 5 bases at V and 0 bases at J, with 8 bases between the two ends. CDR1 is MNHEY, CDR2 SVGAGI, per germline. CDR3 sequence reads: CASSIQSSGANVLTF. The CDR3 nucleotides are TGTGCCAGCAGTATACAGAGCTCTGGGGCCAACGTCCTGACTTTC.

The V gene is TRBV7-2, the J gene TRBJ2-7; no clear D gene. The V end lost 1 base, the J end lost 4 bases, and 5 bases lay between the germline ends. The CDR3 loop spans 12 amino acids. Looked up from germline, CDR1 is SGHTA and CDR2 is FQGNSA. CDR3 sequence: CASSLGAYEQYF. In nucleotides, the CDR3 is TGTGCCAGCAGCTTAGGAGCATACGAGCAGTACTTC.

J is TRBJ1-3 and V is TRBV28; D is possibly TRBD1 (5 bases). Germline V gives CDR1 MDHEN, CDR2 SYDVKM. The length of the CDR3 is 15 residues. V lost 4 bases and J lost 3, with 13 bases in between. CDR3: CASSSGVEYGNTIYF. The CDR3 DNA reads as TGTGCCAGCAGTTCGGGGGTGGAATATGGAAACACCATATATTTT. Full variable domain (rest looked up from reference TRBV28 and TRBJ1-3): DVKVTQSSRYLVKRTGEKVFLECVQDMDHENMFWYRQDPGLGLRLIYFSYDVKMKEKGDIPEGYSVSREKKERFSLILESASTNQTSMYLCASSSGVEYGNTIYFGEGSWLTVV.

The chain has TRBV29-1 and TRBJ2-5; the match to TRBD1 covers 7 bases. Germline loops: CDR1 SQVTM, CDR2 ANQGSEA. Trimming took 7 bases from V and 2 from J; bases not matched to a gene: 10. There are 14 residues in the CDR3. This CDR3 reads CSGAAGTAQETQYF. Written as DNA, the CDR3 is TGCAGCGGAGCTGCCGGGACAGCACAAGAGACCCAGTACTTC.

The V call is TRBV18, the J call TRBJ2-2; the D is unclear. Germline CDR1 reads KGHSH; CDR2 reads LQKENI. This CDR3 has 13 amino acids. V lost 3 bases and J 5 bases, leaving 7 bases between the germline ends. CDR3 bases: TGTGCCAGCTCACCCCAGGATACCGGGGAGCTGTTTTTT. Protein product: CASSPQDTGELFF.